The source of this T cell receptor (beta chain) is a study of human T cells and chemical hapten exposure. On the study more broadly: Readings were taken at 6 days from patch tests that had applied 0.01% DPC to the upper back.

Authors' data handling: Sample TCR totals centred on a median of 95,638, ranging about 20,000 to 700,000. TCRdb analysed the RACE reads with MiXCR anew, one entry per CDR3 protein. These V and J calls originate from TCRdb's pipeline instead of the authors' own analysis. Of 84,000 or so distinct CDR3 sequences listed, 10% are singletons. Time point: patch test 2, 6 weeks after DPC sensitization. The treatment: therapeutic diphenylcyclopropenone sensitization with weekly scalp DPC. At least ten counts were recorded for this clonotype. Antigen unknown. Study outcomes and limitations: Healthy individuals' immune responses may differ from those of donors, who had alopecia.

Germline CDR1 SQVTM, CDR2 ANQGSEA. Trimming removed 7 bases from V and 2 bases from J, with 15 bases in between. The CDR3 runs 15 residues. This TCR derives from a woman between 25 and 40 years old with alopecia areata. Some clones in this sample may be carry-over from other donors' samples. This chain joins TRBV29-1 and TRBJ2-6; no definite D call. Source: whole blood, taken in connection with sensitization to the hapten diphenylcyclopropenone (DPC). The CDR3 DNA sequence: TGCAGCGCGCTTGCGTTGCGGACTGGGGCCAACGTCCTGACTTTC. It codes for CSALALRTGANVLTF. Together with reference TRBV29-1 and TRBJ2-6, the CDR3 gives the full variable domain: SAVISQKPSRDICQRGTSLTIQCQVDSQVTMMFWYRQQPGQSLTLIATANQGSEATYESGFVIDKFPISRPNLTFSTLTVSNMSPEDSSIYLCSALALRTGANVLTFGAGSRLTVL.